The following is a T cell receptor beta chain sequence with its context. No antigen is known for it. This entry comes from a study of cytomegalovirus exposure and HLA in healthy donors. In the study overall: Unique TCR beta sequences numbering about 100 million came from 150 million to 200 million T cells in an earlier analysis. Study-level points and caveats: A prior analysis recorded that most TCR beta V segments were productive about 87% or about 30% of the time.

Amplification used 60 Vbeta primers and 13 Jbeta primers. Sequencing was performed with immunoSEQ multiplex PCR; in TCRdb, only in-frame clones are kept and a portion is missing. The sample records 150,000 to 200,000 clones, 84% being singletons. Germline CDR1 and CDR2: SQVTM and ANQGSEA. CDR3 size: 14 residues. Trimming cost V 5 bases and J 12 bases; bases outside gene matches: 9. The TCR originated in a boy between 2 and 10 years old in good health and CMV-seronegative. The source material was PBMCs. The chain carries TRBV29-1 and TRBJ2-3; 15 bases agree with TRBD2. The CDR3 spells CSVSPGTSGRLQYF. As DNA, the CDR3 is TGCAGCGTTTCCCCGGGGACTAGCGGGAGGTTACAGTATTTT.